A single sample is the source of the 11 T cell receptor beta chains below, sequenced in a study of cytomegalovirus exposure and HLA in healthy donors. Use of 60 Vbeta and 13 Jbeta primers characterized the PCR. The protocol was immunoSEQ multiplex PCR, while the TCRdb copy is restricted to in-frame clones and leaves out a portion. The sample yields approximately 200,000 clones, 75% to 85% seen once. Specimen: PBMCs. The origin of the receptors is a girl aged 10-17 years in good health and CMV-seropositive.

The rearrangement joins TRBV30 to TRBJ2-7; perhaps TRBD2 as D (6 bases). CDR1 is GTSNPN, CDR2 SVGIG, per germline (reference sequence). The CDR3 is made up of 13 amino acids. V shed 0 bases and J shed 9 bases, with 15 bases lying between them. CDR3 nucleotide sequence: TGTGCCTGGAGTGTACAACCGGGAGCATGGCAGTACTTC. Encoded protein: CAWSVQPGAWQYF. Filled out from reference TRBV30 and TRBJ2-7, the complete variable domain reads SQTIHQWPATLVQPVGSPLSLECTVEGTSNPNLYWYRQAAGRGLQLLFYSVGIGQISSEVPQNLSASRPQDRQFILSSKKLLLSDSGFYLCAWSVQPGAWQYFGPGTRLTVT.

The chain links TRBV5-6 to TRBJ2-7; 8 bases fit TRBD2. V lost 6 bases and J lost 6; bases outside the gene matches: 5. Germline V CDR1 and CDR2: SGHDT, YYEEEE. There are 12 residues in the CDR3. The CDR3 spells CASTQAGVEQYF. The CDR3, as DNA: TGTGCCAGCACTCAAGCGGGGGTCGAGCAGTACTTC. The entire variable domain, with the rest obtained from reference TRBV5-6 and TRBJ2-7, is as follows: DAGVTQSPTHLIKTRGQQVTLRCSPKSGHDTVSWYQQALGQGPQFIFQYYEEEERQRGNFPDRFSGHQFPNYSSELNVNALLLGDSALYLCASTQAGVEQYFGPGTRLTVT.

The J gene is TRBJ1-2, the V gene TRBV19, with D perhaps TRBD1 (6 bases). CDR3 length equals 12 residues. Germline V gene sequence: CDR1 LNHDA, CDR2 SQIVND (reference sequence). Deletions cut 6 bases from V and 8 bases from J, with 13 bases between. The CDR3 loop is CASRTQGRGYTF. CDR3 DNA: TGTGCCAGTAGGACGCAGGGGCGCGGCTACACCTTC.

The J gene is TRBJ1-3, the V gene TRBV6-1; D is perhaps TRBD1 (5 bases). The CDR3 is 15 amino acids. Trimming removed 1 base from V and 2 bases from J, with 9 bases in between. Germline V lookup: CDR1 MNHNS, CDR2 SASEGT. The CDR3 loop reads CASSEGGAAGNTIYF. CDR3 DNA sequence: TGTGCCAGCAGTGAAGGTGGGGCCGCTGGAAACACCATATATTTT.

The chain has TRBV6-1 and TRBJ2-3; 7 positions match TRBD1. The CDR3 extends over 19 amino acids. V gave up 0 bases and J gave up 2 bases; unmatched junction bases: 14. Germline CDR1 reads MNHNS; CDR2 reads SASEGT. CDR3 in amino acids: CASSEAATGNRGATDTQYF. The CDR3 nucleotides read TGTGCCAGCAGTGAAGCCGCTACCGGAAACAGGGGAGCCACAGATACGCAGTATTTT.

The genes are TRBV9 and TRBJ2-3; TRBD2 agrees at 13 bases. This CDR3 contains 16 residues. Germline V gene data show CDR1 as SGDLS and CDR2 as YYNGEE. Unmatched junction bases numbered 7, after V lost 3 bases and J lost 6 bases. The CDR3 loop is CASSDRTSGGLDTQYF. CDR3 nucleotide sequence: TGTGCCAGCAGCGACCGGACTAGCGGGGGCCTCGATACGCAGTATTTT.

The rearrangement links TRBV10-1 to TRBJ1-2; D is unclear. Germline V CDR1 and CDR2: WNHNN, SYGVQD (reference sequence). V was cut by 0 bases and J by 3 bases, with 5 bases left in between. This CDR3 contains 13 residues. The CDR3 spells CASSESPDYGYTF. Here the CDR3 DNA reads TGCGCCAGCAGTGAGTCCCCGGACTATGGCTACACCTTC.

The chain recombines TRBV30 with TRBJ1-4; D may be TRBD1 (6 bases). The CDR3 is made up of 16 amino acids. V was trimmed by 3 bases and J by 3 bases, leaving 17 bases between them. Looked up from germline, CDR1 is GTSNPN and CDR2 is SVGIG (reference sequence). For the CDR3, the DNA is TGTGCCTGGAGCCCGGGAGGGGGGGGATCTAATGAAAAACTGTTTTTT. As protein: CAWSPGGGGSNEKLFF. The full variable domain, rest sourced from reference TRBV30 and TRBJ1-4, is SQTIHQWPATLVQPVGSPLSLECTVEGTSNPNLYWYRQAAGRGLQLLFYSVGIGQISSEVPQNLSASRPQDRQFILSSKKLLLSDSGFYLCAWSPGGGGSNEKLFFGSGTQLSVL.

The chain carries TRBV30 and TRBJ2-7; TRBD1 matches 7 bases. CDR1 is GTSNPN, CDR2 SVGIG, per germline (reference sequence). Unmatched junction bases numbered 14, after V lost 3 bases and J lost 3 bases. CDR3 length: 16 residues. The CDR3 bases are TGTGCCTGGAGACCGGCCGGGACAGCCCTCCTCTACGAGCAGTACTTC. It codes for CAWRPAGTALLYEQYF.

This clone appeared a single time. The chain carries TRBV15 and TRBJ2-7; tentatively, D is TRBD1 (6 bases). The CDR3 has 15 amino acids. Germline-derived CDR1 and CDR2 are LNHNV and YYDKDF (reference sequence). With 1 base removed from V and 1 base from J, the gap between germline ends came to 11 bases. CDR3 protein: CATSRAGGKSYEQYF. CDR3 coding DNA: TGTGCCACCAGCAGAGCTGGGGGCAAGTCCTACGAGCAGTACTTC.

The genes are TRBV15 and TRBJ2-7; 8 nucleotides line up with TRBD1. Germline CDR1 and CDR2: LNHNV and YYDKDF (reference sequence). The J segment lost 0 bases and the V segment lost 1 base, leaving 5 bases of the junction unmatched. The CDR3 loop spans 16 amino acids. CDR3 coding DNA: TGTGCCACCAGCAGAGGGGCAGGGGGCGCCTCCTACGAGCAGTACTTC. Protein product: CATSRGAGGASYEQYF.